One and the same sample provided the 18 T cell receptor beta chains below, sequenced in a study of PD-1 blockade in classical Hodgkin lymphoma. Each patient experienced a relapse that followed autologous stem cell transplantation, and brentuximab vedotin exposure varied. Method: immunoSEQ multiplex PCR; TCRdb's copy keeps in-frame clones and lacks some. The sample records about 66,000 clones, roughly two thirds being singletons. Specimen: peripheral blood mononuclear cells (PBMCs), collected before the second cycle of nivolumab. The receptors shown here come from a human donor with classical Hodgkin lymphoma.

V and J are TRBV5-5 and TRBJ2-5; D possibly matches TRBD1 or TRBD2 (5 bases each). With 0 bases removed from V and 2 bases from J, the gap between germline ends came to 8 bases. Germline loops: CDR1 SGHKS, CDR2 YYEKEE (reference sequence). CDR3 length: 14 residues. The CDR3 loop is CASSLAGAQETQYF. DNA of the CDR3: TGTGCCAGCAGCTTGGCCGGGGCACAAGAGACCCAGTACTTC.

The CDR3 region is CASSQDVWGEAEAFF. In nucleotides, the CDR3 is TGTGCCAGCAGCCAAGATGTCTGGGGGGAGGCTGAAGCTTTCTTT. The chain joins TRBV4-2 to TRBJ1-1, with a tentative D call TRBD1 (5 bases). The ends were cut back, 0 bases at V and 6 bases at J, with 14 bases in the middle. The CDR3 covers 15 residues. Germline V CDR1 and CDR2: LGHNA, YNFKEQ.

The chain has TRBV19 and TRBJ2-5; D possibly uses TRBD1 or TRBD2 (6 bases each). Looked up from germline, CDR1 is LNHDA and CDR2 is SQIVND (reference sequence). The length of the CDR3 is 13 residues. Trimming shortened V by 6 bases and J by 5 bases, and 13 bases separated the two germline ends. As DNA, the CDR3 is TGTGCCAGTAGAAAGGGGGGAAAGGAGACCCAGTACTTC. This translates into CASRKGGKETQYF.

The J gene is TRBJ1-1, the V gene TRBV9, with D possibly being TRBD1 (5 bases). CDR1 SGDLS and CDR2 YYNGEE come from the germline V gene. This CDR3 has 14 amino acids. V lost 6 bases and J 1 base, leaving 13 bases between the germline ends. The CDR3 reads CASNPGGENTEAFF. CDR3 DNA: TGTGCCAGCAACCCTGGGGGGGAGAACACTGAAGCTTTCTTT.

As DNA, the CDR3 is TGTGCCAGCAGTCAGGACAGGGTGGGCAATCAGCCCCAGCATTTT. Its protein is CASSQDRVGNQPQHF. The rearrangement uses TRBV2 and TRBJ1-5, with 8 bases that match TRBD1. CDR1 SNHLY and CDR2 FYNNEI come from the germline V gene. The junction had 5 bases not matched to a gene; V was cut back by 5 bases and J by 2 bases. CDR3 length: 15 amino acids. The variable domain in full, with the rest retrieved from reference TRBV2 and TRBJ1-5, is EPEVTQTPSHQVTQMGQEVILRCVPISNHLYFYWYRQILGQKVEFLVSFYNNEISEKSEIFDDQFSVERPDGSNFTLKIRSTKLEDSAMYFCASSQDRVGNQPQHFGDGTRLSIL.

The genes are TRBV2 and TRBJ2-1; D is perhaps TRBD2 (5 bases). CDR1 is SNHLY, CDR2 FYNNEI, per germline. The ends were cut back, 10 bases at V and 9 bases at J, with 13 bases in the middle. This CDR3 spans 11 amino acids. Written as DNA, the CDR3 is TGTGCCACCAAAGTGGCGGGTGAGCAGTTCTTC. It codes for CATKVAGEQFF.

The chain recombines TRBV11-2 with TRBJ1-5, with D possibly being TRBD1 (6 bases). V dropped 1 base and J dropped 7 bases, with 17 bases sitting between them. Germline-derived CDR1 and CDR2 are SGHAT and FQNNGV. This CDR3 region has 16 residues. CDR3 in amino acids: CASSLGFGGHGQPQHF. In DNA, the CDR3 is TGTGCCAGCAGCTTAGGGTTTGGGGGGCACGGCCAGCCCCAGCATTTT. The full variable domain, in which reference TRBV11-2 and TRBJ1-5 provide the parts outside the CDR3, is EAGVAQSPRYKIIEKRQSVAFWCNPISGHATLYWYQQILGQGPKLLIQFQNNGVVDDSQLPKDRFSAERLKGVDSTLKIQPAKLEDSAVYLCASSLGFGGHGQPQHFGDGTRLSIL.

This clone was counted only a few times. This chain joins TRBV5-1 and TRBJ2-5; D is uncertain. The CDR3 totals 12 residues. V shed 0 bases and J shed 1 base, with 1 base lying between them. Germline values: CDR1 SGHRS, CDR2 YFSETQ. The CDR3 spells CASSLVQETQYF. The DNA of the CDR3 is TGCGCCAGCAGCTTGGTCCAAGAGACCCAGTACTTC.

This chain joins TRBV7-9 and TRBJ2-7, with no clear D. V was shortened by 3 bases and J by 2 bases, with 20 bases between the two germline ends. The CDR3 contains 17 residues. Germline lookup yields CDR1 SEHNR and CDR2 FQNEAQ (reference sequence). CDR3 DNA: TGTGCCAGCAGCTTGGGCGGCTTAAATGCCGGAACCTACGAGCAGTACTTC. It specifies CASSLGGLNAGTYEQYF.

In its sample, this clone was seen once. The J gene is TRBJ2-7, the V gene TRBV2; D might be TRBD2 (6 bases). The V gene's germline CDR1 is SNHLY and CDR2 FYNNEI. V lost 2 bases and J 7 bases, leaving 12 bases between the germline ends. The CDR3 sequence is 13 residues long. CDR3 in DNA: TGTGCCAGCAGTGAAAGGGACTGGCTAGAGCAGTACTTC. Amino acid sequence: CASSERDWLEQYF.

The CDR3 sequence: CAWSTSGEGYTF. In nucleotides, the CDR3 is TGTGCCTGGAGTACGTCAGGGGAGGGCTACACCTTC. This chain uses TRBV30 with TRBJ1-2; a weak D match, TRBD1 (6 bases). V was shortened by 2 bases and J by 8 bases, with 12 bases between the two germline ends. The CDR3 is 12 amino acids. From germline, CDR1 is GTSNPN and CDR2 SVGIG (reference sequence).

The chain couples TRBV10-3 to TRBJ1-1, with TRBD1 identical over 7 bases. The germline CDR1 and CDR2 sequences are ENHRY and SYGVKD. V shed 2 bases, J shed 0 bases, and the junction held 9 bases outside the gene matches. The CDR3 is made up of 17 amino acids. The CDR3 protein is CAISEPGTADMNTEAFF. For the CDR3, the DNA is TGTGCCATCAGTGAGCCTGGGACAGCCGATATGAACACTGAAGCTTTCTTT.

In its sample, this clone was seen many times. The chain combines TRBV11-2 with TRBJ1-1; D not certain. V lost 1 base, J lost 8 bases, and 11 bases lay in between. This CDR3 comprises 13 residues. Germline V lookup: CDR1 SGHAT, CDR2 FQNNGV. The CDR3 sequence is CASSLGERVEAFF. In nucleotides, the CDR3 is TGTGCCAGCAGCTTAGGCGAACGGGTAGAAGCTTTCTTT.

V usage is TRBV7-9 and J usage is TRBJ1-1; D call uncertain. With 5 bases removed from V and 0 bases from J, the gap between germline ends came to 7 bases. The CDR3 sequence is 13 residues long. Germline V gene lookup returns CDR1 SEHNR and CDR2 FQNEAQ (reference sequence). The CDR3 DNA reads TGTGCCAGCAGCACGACCCTGAACACTGAAGCTTTCTTT. It yields the protein CASSTTLNTEAFF.

The rearrangement joins TRBV19 to TRBJ1-2; no firm D call. Per germline, CDR1 LNHDA and CDR2 SQIVND (reference sequence). Trimming took 5 bases from V and 6 from J, leaving 22 bases between them. CDR3 length equals 16 residues. The DNA for the CDR3 is TGTGCCAGTAGTCCCAACCAACTCGGGTATCGGAATGGCTACACCTTC. This translates into CASSPNQLGYRNGYTF.

The chain links TRBV2 to TRBJ1-4; 9 bases align to TRBD1. The germline CDR1 and CDR2 sequences are SNHLY and FYNNEI. The CDR3 spans 18 residues. V was clipped by 5 bases and J by 1 base; unmatched bases: 11. This CDR3 reads CASSSTGQGRKTNEKLFF. CDR3 sequence (DNA): TGTGCCAGCAGTTCGACGGGACAGGGAAGGAAAACTAATGAAAAACTGTTTTTT.

This chain connects TRBV5-1 to TRBJ2-7, with 7 nucleotides matching TRBD2. This CDR3 contains 14 residues. Trimming cost V 4 bases and J 3 bases; bases outside gene matches: 7. Germline assignment: CDR1 SGHRS and CDR2 YFSETQ. The CDR3 is CASSPWEGSYEQYF. In nucleotides, the CDR3 is TGCGCCAGCAGCCCCTGGGAGGGCAGCTACGAGCAGTACTTC.

The chain has TRBV18 and TRBJ1-2; D is uncertain. CDR3 length: 18 amino acids. Looked up from germline, CDR1 is KGHSH and CDR2 is LQKENI. With 3 bases removed from V and 5 bases from J, the gap between germline ends came to 25 bases. The CDR3: CASSPSLTSGATLYGYTF. CDR3 in DNA: TGTGCCAGCTCACCCTCCCTCACTAGTGGAGCGACCCTTTATGGCTACACCTTC. Combining the CDR3 with reference TRBV18 and TRBJ1-2 gives the whole variable domain NAGVMQNPRHLVRRRGQEARLRCSPMKGHSHVYWYRQLPEEGLKFMVYLQKENIIDESGMPKERFSAEFPKEGPSILRIQQVVRGDSAAYFCASSPSLTSGATLYGYTFGSGTRLTVV.